These 10 T cell receptor beta chains were all obtained from the same sample, sequenced in a study of T cell changes during pregnancy in multiple sclerosis (dated by TCRdb to about 2019). Libraries came from the immunoSEQ multiplex PCR assay. TCRdb took this table from immuneACCESS and kept in-frame rearrangements with V and J called. Such tables lack part of the clones; where checked against another copy, unresolved V genes explain under half of the gap, and the rest is unexplained. Present in this sample are over 60,000 clones, over 80% of which were seen just once. Approximately 0.99% of the sample rests with the top ten. The material was peripheral blood, obtained in the first trimester of pregnancy. Source of these receptors: a female donor with multiple sclerosis, enrolled in a pregnancy study.

The chain is built from TRBV7-2 and TRBJ2-7; 10 bases align to TRBD1. CDR3 length: 17 residues. V was pared by 5 bases and J by 5 bases, with 15 bases of the junction left unmatched. From germline, CDR1 is SGHTA and CDR2 FQGNSA. DNA for the CDR3: TGTGCCAGCAGCCGTAACTACCTCCGGGACAGGGGTCACGAGCAGTACTTC. This sequence encodes CASSRNYLRDRGHEQYF.

This clone was recorded only once. The rearrangement joins TRBV28 to TRBJ1-4; 9 bases agree with TRBD1. CDR3 size: 17 residues. Germline V CDR1 and CDR2: MDHEN, SYDVKM. The ends lost 3 bases at V and 3 bases at J; junction bases unmatched: 8. In nucleotides, the CDR3 is TGTGCCAGCAGTTTTACCGGACAGGGGACGCCTAATGAAAAACTGTTTTTT. Its protein product is CASSFTGQGTPNEKLFF.

This rearrangement joins TRBV6-5 to TRBJ2-1; 7 nucleotides line up with TRBD1. Germline V gene sequence: CDR1 MNHEY, CDR2 SVGAGI. Germline trimming cut 0 bases from V and 4 bases from J; bases unmatched to any gene: 3. The CDR3 spans 15 residues. In DNA form, the CDR3 reads TGTGCCAGCAGTTACTCAGGGGGCCCGTACAATGAGCAGTTCTTC. Protein sequence: CASSYSGGPYNEQFF.

J is TRBJ1-6 and V is TRBV9; D not certain. CDR1 and CDR2 from the germline V gene are SGDLS and YYNGEE. This CDR3 spans 15 amino acids. V lost 0 bases and J lost 0, with 4 bases in between. The CDR3 DNA sequence: TGTGCCAGCAGCGTAGGTAGCTCCTATAATTCACCCCTCCACTTT. Amino acids: CASSVGSSYNSPLHF.

The rearrangement joins TRBV27 to TRBJ2-7, with 8 bases that match TRBD1. This CDR3 is 15 amino acids long. Germline values: CDR1 MNHEY, CDR2 SMNVEV (reference sequence). Losses at the gene ends were 5 bases for V and 2 bases for J; bases not matched to a gene: 8. CDR3 DNA sequence: TGTGCCAGCAGTCCTCGGGACAGGCTGCCCTACGAGCAGTACTTC. It encodes CASSPRDRLPYEQYF.

In its sample, this clone was seen once. The gene calls are TRBV7-2 and TRBJ2-2; D unresolved. The length of the CDR3 is 14 residues. Deletions cut 2 bases from V and 5 bases from J, with 9 bases between. The V gene's germline CDR1 is SGHTA and CDR2 FQGNSA. CDR3 DNA: TGTGCCAGCAGCTTAACCCTATTGACCGGGGAGCTGTTTTTT. This encodes CASSLTLLTGELFF.

The V gene is TRBV7-9, the J gene TRBJ2-7, with D possibly matching TRBD1 (5 bases). This CDR3 has 12 amino acids. V was trimmed by 3 bases and J by 6 bases, leaving 9 bases between them. The V gene's germline CDR1 is SEHNR and CDR2 FQNEAQ (reference sequence). The CDR3 bases are TGTGCCAGCAGCTTTAAGGGGCTCGAGCAGTACTTC. Its translation: CASSFKGLEQYF.

The rearrangement links TRBV2 to TRBJ2-2, with D tentatively TRBD2 (6 bases). CDR3 size: 15 residues. Trimming pared 7 bases from V and 7 bases from J, leaving 19 bases between. The V gene's germline CDR1 is SNHLY and CDR2 FYNNEI. In nucleotides, the CDR3 is TGTGCCAGCAACGCTTACGGGGGAAATGTCGGGGAGCTGTTTTTT. As protein: CASNAYGGNVGELFF.

The V call is TRBV2, the J call TRBJ1-3, with a possible D match to TRBD1 (5 bases). This CDR3 comprises 13 residues. Trimming took 6 bases from V and 2 from J, leaving 8 bases between them. Germline CDR1 SNHLY, CDR2 FYNNEI. Written as DNA, the CDR3 is TGTGCCAGCAGGGGGGGAGCTGGAAACACCATATATTTT. Translating it yields CASRGGAGNTIYF.

This chain joins TRBV28 and TRBJ1-1, with TRBD1 as a possible D gene (5 bases). In germline, CDR1 is MDHEN, CDR2 SYDVKM. This CDR3 is built from 16 residues. With 2 bases removed from V and 0 bases from J, the gap between germline ends came to 13 bases. CDR3 DNA sequence: TGTGCCAGCAGTTTAGGAGGGGTTACAGTGAACACTGAAGCTTTCTTT. Translated: CASSLGGVTVNTEAFF.